The subject of this entry is one TCR beta chain. The target antigen is unknown. Germline and junction disagree at one end, which may indicate a read error. Isolated PBMCs totaled at least 6 million in each sample. The data are from a study of blood T cells in healthy people across ages. CDR3 length: 14 residues. Per germline, CDR1 DFQATT and CDR2 SNEGSKA (reference sequence). The use of a sample-barcoded 5' primer and a J-beta primer mix characterized a second PCR of about 7 to 12 cycles. Each CDR3 protein is one row after TCRdb ran MiXCR on the 5' RACE reads. The table includes about a million distinct CDR3 sequences, roughly 52% detected once. General observations from the study: No conclusive comparison of naive versus antigen-experienced cells was possible with unsorted PBMCs.

The chain uses TRBV20-1 and TRBJ1-6; D gene ambiguous. The sequence derives from a man aged 30 to 39 in good health. The sequenced sample consisted of blood. The CDR3 sequence is CSPLVPVSNSPLHF. The CDR3 DNA is TGTAGTCCGCTAGTTCCAGTCTCAAATTCACCCCTCCACTTT.